This TCR beta chain was documented in a study of Ad26.COV2.S vaccination and SARS-CoV-2 variants. Across the study: Ad26.COV2.S shots went into the muscle once or twice, 56 days apart. Findings of the study overall: Measures of TCR breadth and depth may have fallen short of total T cell responses. In vaccinated individuals, spike-specific CD8+ and CD4+ T cell responses reportedly displayed substantial breadth.

This clone was observed once. Its antigen remains unknown. Described treatment: around 19 received Ad26.COV2.S at low or high dose, single or two shots; five or six received placebo; per-sample allocation not given. Repertoires come from day 63 after the first vaccine or placebo injection. This adult donor, from Boston, was 18-55 years old. TCRdb's copy holds only in-frame clones and misses some; the assay was immunoSEQ multiplex PCR. The top ten hold more than 3% of the sample, which has roughly 380,000 clones, more than 75% seen once. Germline CDR1 and CDR2: SQVTM and ANQGSEA. Trimming pared 6 bases from V and 1 base from J, leaving 15 bases between. This CDR3 is 14 amino acids long.

Material: peripheral blood, obtained in a trial of Ad26.COV2.S vaccine versus placebo. The sequence was collected from a person between 18 and 59 years old who received the Ad26.COV2.S COVID-19 vaccine or a placebo. V usage is TRBV29-1 and J usage is TRBJ1-1; D ambiguous. CDR3 nucleotide sequence: TGCAGCGTAAAGATAGGACGGAGGAACACTGAAGCTTTCTTT. It encodes CSVKIGRRNTEAFF. The variable domain in full, completed from reference TRBV29-1 and TRBJ1-1, reads SAVISQKPSRDICQRGTSLTIQCQVDSQVTMMFWYRQQPGQSLTLIATANQGSEATYESGFVIDKFPISRPNLTFSTLTVSNMSPEDSSIYLCSVKIGRRNTEAFFGQGTRLTVV.